This TCR beta chain was observed in a study of T cells in Graves' hyperthyroidism and ophthalmopathy. It was RNA transcripts that yielded the amplified TCR beta CDR3 regions. When the TCR CDR3 underwent first-round RT-PCR, the HTBI primer set was used. TCRdb re-derived calls from the multiplex PCR reads in MiXCR, one entry per CDR3 protein. The sample shows tens of thousands of distinct CDR3 sequences, roughly 45% of them seen only once. Germline lookup yields CDR1 DFQATT and CDR2 SNEGSKA (reference sequence). The length of the CDR3 is 14 residues. V lost 0 bases, J lost 8 bases, and 17 bases lay in between.

V usage is TRBV20-1 and J usage is TRBJ2-7; D remains unclear. This clonotype was obtained from a woman aged 25-40 years with Graves' hyperthyroidism. The sequenced sample was blood. The CDR3 spells CSARDMPHQPQQYF. In nucleotides, the CDR3 is TGCAGTGCTAGAGACATGCCCCATCAGCCCCAGCAGTACTTC.